A selection of T cell receptor beta chains follows, all from one sample in a study of cytomegalovirus exposure and HLA in healthy donors. Sequencing used immunoSEQ multiplex PCR; TCRdb keeps in-frame clones, though not all of them. The table includes about 63,000 clones, roughly 74% detected once. Sequencing was carried out using PBMCs. These receptors all come from a woman between 40 and 55 years old in good health and CMV-seropositive. Each CDR3 is given without its conserved first and last residue.

v_call: TRBV19
j_call: TRBJ1-1
cdr3_aa: ASSTWDRNTEAF

v_call: TRBV19
j_call: TRBJ2-3
cdr3_aa: ASSIIRGNGPDTQY

v_call: TRBV5-1
j_call: TRBJ1-4
cdr3_aa: ASSSRAGGEKLF

v_call: TRBV7-2
j_call: TRBJ2-7
cdr3_aa: ASSLGGGGRNEQY

v_call: TRBV7-8
j_call: TRBJ2-7
cdr3_aa: ASSLAGTVEQY

v_call: TRBV10-2
j_call: TRBJ2-7
cdr3_aa: ASSESPSLRGEQY

v_call: TRBV5-5
j_call: TRBJ2-3
cdr3_aa: ASSFNDFRTDTQY

v_call: TRBV19
j_call: TRBJ1-1
cdr3_aa: ASSPLPGTANTEAF

v_call: TRBV7-8
j_call: TRBJ1-1
cdr3_aa: ASSYPGQLSEAF

v_call: TRBV6-5
j_call: TRBJ1-5
cdr3_aa: ASSYSMVGQPQH

v_call: TRBV11-2
j_call: TRBJ2-2
cdr3_aa: ASSSSQGQAGELF

v_call: TRBV29-1
j_call: TRBJ1-1
cdr3_aa: SADQRQGLNAEAF

v_call: TRBV6-1
j_call: TRBJ2-7
cdr3_aa: ASGQAYEQY

v_call: TRBV5-1
j_call: TRBJ2-7
cdr3_aa: ASSLPSGGVPYEQY

v_call: TRBV4-3
j_call: TRBJ2-5
cdr3_aa: ASSQGSNPRETQY

v_call: TRBV5-4
j_call: TRBJ2-3
cdr3_aa: ASSLGQGQTSTDTQY

v_call: TRBV30
j_call: TRBJ2-7
cdr3_aa: AWNGRGLQEQY

v_call: TRBV10-3
j_call: TRBJ2-2
cdr3_aa: AISEAMGLAGGTGELF

v_call: TRBV27
j_call: TRBJ1-2
cdr3_aa: ASSFDSTNYGYT

v_call: TRBV7-2
j_call: TRBJ1-2
cdr3_aa: ASSVDSRGVGGYT

v_call: TRBV30
j_call: TRBJ2-3
cdr3_aa: AWSPSGTGFTDTQY

v_call: TRBV27
j_call: TRBJ2-7
cdr3_aa: ASSLSGGYEQY